This T cell receptor beta chain was retrieved from a study of blood T cell repertoires in COVID-19. The V segment lost 3 bases and the J segment 6 bases; nucleotides outside the gene matches: 7. The CDR3 covers 14 residues. Germline CDR1 and CDR2: KGHSH and LQKENI. Produced via immunoSEQ multiplex PCR; TCRdb's table is partial and in-frame only. The table includes some 110,000 clones, roughly 85% detected once. The sample taken for sequencing was peripheral blood. The rearrangement uses TRBV18 and TRBJ1-1, with 7 bases lining up with TRBD1. The sequence was collected from an elderly woman with COVID-19, enrolled during active disease. The CDR3 nucleotides are TGTGCCAGCTCACCGACCGACAGGGCGGCTGAAGCTTTCTTT. Amino acid sequence: CASSPTDRAAEAFF.